This section outlines one TCR beta chain sequence together with its context. These data belong to a study of blood T cell repertoires in COVID-19. Study overall: T cells, B-cell-depleted T cells, or PBMCs provided the cDNA or gDNA that served as material.

Generated by immunoSEQ multiplex PCR, the TCRdb table keeps only in-frame clones and is missing some. The table has roughly 290,000 clones, around 90% seen once. The CDR3 contains 12 residues. V lost 6 bases to trimming and J lost 4 bases, with 7 bases between them. Germline V gives CDR1 MDHEN, CDR2 SYDVKM. During active infection, Seattle patients enrolled and were then monitored through disease. The sequencing sample was made of peripheral blood. The gene calls are TRBV28 and TRBJ2-1; D gene uncertain. The source of this sequence is a woman in her twenties or thirties with COVID-19, enrolled during active disease. The DNA of the CDR3 is TGTGCCAGCAGCCAACGGTACAATGAGCAGTTCTTC. As protein: CASSQRYNEQFF.